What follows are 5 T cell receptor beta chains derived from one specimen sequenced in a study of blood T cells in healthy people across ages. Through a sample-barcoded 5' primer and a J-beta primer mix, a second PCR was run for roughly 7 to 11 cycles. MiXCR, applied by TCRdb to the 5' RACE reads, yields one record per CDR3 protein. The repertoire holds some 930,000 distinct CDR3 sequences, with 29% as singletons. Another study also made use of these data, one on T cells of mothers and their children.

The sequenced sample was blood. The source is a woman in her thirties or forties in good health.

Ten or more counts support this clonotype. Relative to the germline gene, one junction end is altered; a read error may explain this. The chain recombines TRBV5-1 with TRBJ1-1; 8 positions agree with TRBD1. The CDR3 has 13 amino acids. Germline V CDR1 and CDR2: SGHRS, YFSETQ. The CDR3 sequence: CASSTGQGTEAFF. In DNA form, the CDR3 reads TGTGCCAGCAGCACAGGACAGGGCACTGAAGCTTTCTTT.

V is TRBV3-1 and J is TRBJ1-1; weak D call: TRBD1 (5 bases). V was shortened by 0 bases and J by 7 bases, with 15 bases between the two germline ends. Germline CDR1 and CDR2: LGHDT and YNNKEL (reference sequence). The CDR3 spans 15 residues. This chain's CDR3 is CASSQDLEGNGEAFF. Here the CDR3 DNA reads TGTGCCAGCAGCCAAGATTTAGAGGGGAATGGTGAAGCTTTCTTT.

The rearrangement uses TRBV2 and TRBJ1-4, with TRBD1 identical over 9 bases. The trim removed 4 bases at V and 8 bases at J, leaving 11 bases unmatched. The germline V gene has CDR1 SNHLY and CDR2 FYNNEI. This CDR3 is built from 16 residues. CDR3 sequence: CASSGGTGMRREKLFF. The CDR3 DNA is TGTGCCAGCAGTGGTGGGACAGGGATGCGGCGGGAAAAACTGTTTTTT.

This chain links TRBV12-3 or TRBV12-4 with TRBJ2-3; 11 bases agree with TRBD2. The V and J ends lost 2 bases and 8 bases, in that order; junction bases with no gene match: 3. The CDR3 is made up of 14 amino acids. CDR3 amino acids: CASSLRLAGSTQYF. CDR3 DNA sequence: TGTGCCAGCAGTTTAAGACTAGCGGGGAGTACGCAGTATTTT.

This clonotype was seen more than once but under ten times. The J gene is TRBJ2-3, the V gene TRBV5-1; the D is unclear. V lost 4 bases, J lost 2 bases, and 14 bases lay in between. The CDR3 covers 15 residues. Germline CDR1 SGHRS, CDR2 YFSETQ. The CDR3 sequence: CASSPQDAFTDTQYF. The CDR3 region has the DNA TGCGCCAGCAGCCCCCAAGACGCCTTCACAGATACGCAGTATTTT.